Listed here are 7 T cell receptor beta chains from one sample, sequenced in a study of neurological immune-mediated disorders. MiXCR was run by TCRdb on the 5' RACE reads, yielding one entry per CDR3 protein. The data show more than 100,000 distinct CDR3 sequences, with roughly a tenth seen just once and about 3.1% held by the top ten. This sample's time point: longitudinal time-point 3. The sequencing sample was made of PBMCs. The receptors shown here come from a female donor with HTLV-1-associated myelopathy (HAM/TSP).

Details on this clonotype: This sequence may be a read error, since a much larger clone differs from it by one base. The rearrangement links TRBV5-1 to TRBJ2-3; D is uncertain. CDR3 length equals 15 residues. V was pared by 5 bases and J by 1 base, with 14 bases between. The germline V gene has CDR1 SGHRS and CDR2 YFSETQ. CDR3 protein: CASRTQWAGTDTQYF. The CDR3 DNA sequence: TGCGCCAGCAGAACCCAGTGGGCTGGCACAGATACGCAGTATTTT. The variable domain in full, completed from reference TRBV5-1 and TRBJ2-3, reads KAGVTQTPRYLIKTRGQQVTLSCSPISGHRSVSWYQQTPGQGLQFLFEYFSETQRNKGNFPGRFSGRQFSNSRSEMNVSTLELGDSALYLCASRTQWAGTDTQYFGPGTRLTVL.

This clonotype was observed at least ten times. J is TRBJ2-4 and V is TRBV7-2; D possibly corresponds to TRBD2 (6 bases). Trimming removed 1 base at V and 0 bases at J, with 13 bases between. Germline lookup yields CDR1 SGHTA and CDR2 FQGNSA. The CDR3 spans 17 residues. For the CDR3, the DNA is TGTGCCAGCAGCTTAGTGGAGGGAATACTAGCCAAAAACATTCAGTACTTC. This gives the protein CASSLVEGILAKNIQYF.

In its sample, this clonotype was seen many times. V usage is TRBV2 and J usage is TRBJ2-1; D is possibly TRBD1 or TRBD2 (6 bases each). V was trimmed by 3 bases and J by 2 bases, leaving 11 bases between them. The CDR3 is 15 residues long. From germline, CDR1 is SNHLY and CDR2 FYNNEI. As DNA, the CDR3 is TGTGCCAGCAGTGATCAAGGGGGGCCCTACAATGAGCAGTTCTTC. This sequence encodes CASSDQGGPYNEQFF.

This clonotype occurred many times. The V gene is TRBV15, the J gene TRBJ1-1; 9 bases are shared with TRBD1. The CDR3 sequence is 14 residues long. J lost 1 base, V lost 3 bases, and 0 bases had no gene match. Germline CDR1 is LNHNV and CDR2 is YYDKDF (reference sequence). The CDR3 bases are TGTGCCACCAGCAGGGACAGGGGGAACACTGAAGCTTTCTTT. Translated: CATSRDRGNTEAFF.

This clonotype was recorded at least ten times. The chain employs TRBV21-1 and TRBJ1-1. TRBV21-1 is flagged as a pseudogene. The CDR3 runs 14 residues. CDR3 loop: CASSEFKENTEAFF. The CDR3 nucleotides read TGTGCCAGCAGCGAGTTTAAGGAGAACACTGAAGCTTTCTTT.

V gene TRBV20-1 combines with J gene TRBJ2-3; D not certain. The CDR3 runs to 16 residues. V dropped 5 bases and J dropped 4 bases, with 22 bases sitting between them. Per the germline V gene, CDR1 is DFQATT and CDR2 is SNEGSKA (reference sequence). In DNA, the CDR3 is TGCAGTGCTCGCGCCCTGGGCCGGCGTGGGGCAGATACGCAGTATTTT. Residues: CSARALGRRGADTQYF.

V and J are TRBV20-1 and TRBJ2-2; 7 bases are a match to TRBD1. The CDR3 loop spans 14 amino acids. V dropped 3 bases and J dropped 4; count of bases not matched to a gene: 5. Per germline, CDR1 DFQATT and CDR2 SNEGSKA (reference sequence). The CDR3 here is CSARHDRVTGELFF. The CDR3 DNA is TGCAGTGCTAGGCATGACAGGGTCACCGGGGAGCTGTTTTTT.